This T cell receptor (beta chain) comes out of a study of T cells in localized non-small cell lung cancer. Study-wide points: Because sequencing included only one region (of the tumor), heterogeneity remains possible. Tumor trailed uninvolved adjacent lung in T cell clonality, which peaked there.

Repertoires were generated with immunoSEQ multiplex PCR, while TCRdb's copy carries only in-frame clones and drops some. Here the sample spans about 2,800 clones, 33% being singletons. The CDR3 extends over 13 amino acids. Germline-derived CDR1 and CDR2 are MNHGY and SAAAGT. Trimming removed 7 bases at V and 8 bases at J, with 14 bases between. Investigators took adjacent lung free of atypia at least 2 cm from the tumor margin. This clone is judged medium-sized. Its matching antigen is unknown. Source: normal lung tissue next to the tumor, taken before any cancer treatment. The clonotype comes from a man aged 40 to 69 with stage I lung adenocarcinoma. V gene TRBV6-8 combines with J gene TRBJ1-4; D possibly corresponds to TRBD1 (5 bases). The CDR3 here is CASMGIEGEKLFF. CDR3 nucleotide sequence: TGTGCCAGCATGGGCATCGAGGGGGAAAAACTGTTTTTT.